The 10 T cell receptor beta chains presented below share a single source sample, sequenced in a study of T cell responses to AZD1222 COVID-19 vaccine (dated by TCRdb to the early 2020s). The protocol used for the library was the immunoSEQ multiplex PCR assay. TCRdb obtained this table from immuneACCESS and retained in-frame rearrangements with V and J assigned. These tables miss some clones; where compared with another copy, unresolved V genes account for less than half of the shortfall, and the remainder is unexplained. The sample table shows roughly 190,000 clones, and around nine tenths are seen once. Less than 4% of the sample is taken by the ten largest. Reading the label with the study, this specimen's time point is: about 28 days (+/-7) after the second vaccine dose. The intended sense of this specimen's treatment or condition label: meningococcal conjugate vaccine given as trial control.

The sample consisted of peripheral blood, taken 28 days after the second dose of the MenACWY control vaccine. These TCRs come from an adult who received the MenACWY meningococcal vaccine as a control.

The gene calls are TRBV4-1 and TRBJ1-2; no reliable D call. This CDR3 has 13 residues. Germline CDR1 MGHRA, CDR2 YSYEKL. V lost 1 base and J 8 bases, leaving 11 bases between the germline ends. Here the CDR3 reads CASSQGGFRGYTF. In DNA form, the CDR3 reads TGCGCCAGCAGCCAAGGGGGTTTCAGGGGCTACACCTTC.

CDR3 sequence: CASSLGGDTGELFF. The CDR3 DNA reads TGTGCCAGCAGCTTAGGCGGGGACACCGGGGAGCTGTTTTTT. The V and J genes are TRBV7-3 and TRBJ2-2; possibly TRBD2 for D (6 bases). Germline V gene data show CDR1 as SGHTA and CDR2 as FQGTGA. Trimming removed 2 bases at V and 3 bases at J, with 7 bases between. CDR3 size: 14 residues. Based on the CDR3 plus reference TRBV7-3 and TRBJ2-2, the full variable domain is GAGVSQTPSNKVTEKGKYVELRCDPISGHTALYWYRQSLGQGPEFLIYFQGTGAADDSGLPNDRFFAVRPEGSVSTLKIQRTERGDSAVYLCASSLGGDTGELFFGEGSRLTVL.

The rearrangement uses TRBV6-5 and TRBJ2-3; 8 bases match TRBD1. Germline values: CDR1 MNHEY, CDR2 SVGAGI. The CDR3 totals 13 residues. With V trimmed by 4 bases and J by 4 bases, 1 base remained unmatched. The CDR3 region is CASSLDRADTQYF. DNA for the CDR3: TGTGCCAGCAGTTTGGACAGGGCAGATACGCAGTATTTT.

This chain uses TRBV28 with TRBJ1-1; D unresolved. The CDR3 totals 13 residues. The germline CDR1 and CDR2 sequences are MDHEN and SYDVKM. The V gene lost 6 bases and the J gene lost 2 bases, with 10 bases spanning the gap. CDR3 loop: CASSLPVNTEAFF. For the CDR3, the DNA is TGTGCCAGCAGCCTTCCCGTTAACACTGAAGCTTTCTTT.

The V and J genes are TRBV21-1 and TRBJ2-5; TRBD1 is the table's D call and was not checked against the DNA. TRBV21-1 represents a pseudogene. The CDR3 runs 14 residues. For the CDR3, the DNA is TGTGCCAGCAGCAAAGTAGGGGTCTGGGAGACCCAGTACTTC. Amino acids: CASSKVGVWETQYF.

For the CDR3, the DNA is TGTGCCAGCACCCCTGCCTACGAGCAGTACTTC. Protein: CASTPAYEQYF. The rearrangement uses TRBV13 and TRBJ2-7; D remains ambiguous. The CDR3 sequence is 11 residues long. Per the germline V gene, CDR1 is PRHDT and CDR2 is FYEKMQ (reference sequence). With 7 bases removed from V and 2 bases from J, the gap between germline ends came to 6 bases.

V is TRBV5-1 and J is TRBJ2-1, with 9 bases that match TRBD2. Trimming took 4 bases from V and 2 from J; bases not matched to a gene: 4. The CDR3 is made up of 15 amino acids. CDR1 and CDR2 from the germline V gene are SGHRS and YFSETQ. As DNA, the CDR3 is TGCGCCAGCAGCATTAGCGGGAGCGCCTACAATGAGCAGTTCTTC. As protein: CASSISGSAYNEQFF.

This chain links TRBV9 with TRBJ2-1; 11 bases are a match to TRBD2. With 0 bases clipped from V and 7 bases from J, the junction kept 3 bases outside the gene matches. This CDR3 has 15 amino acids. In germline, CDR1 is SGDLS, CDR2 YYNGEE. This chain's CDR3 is CASSVGSGRENEQFF. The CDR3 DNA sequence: TGTGCCAGCAGCGTAGGTAGCGGGAGGGAAAATGAGCAGTTCTTC.

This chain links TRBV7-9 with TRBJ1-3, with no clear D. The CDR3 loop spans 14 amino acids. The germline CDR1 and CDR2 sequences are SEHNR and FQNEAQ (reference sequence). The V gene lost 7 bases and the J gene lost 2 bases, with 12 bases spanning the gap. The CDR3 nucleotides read TGTGCCAGCACCCCCGGGGTCGCTGGAAACACCATATATTTT. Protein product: CASTPGVAGNTIYF.

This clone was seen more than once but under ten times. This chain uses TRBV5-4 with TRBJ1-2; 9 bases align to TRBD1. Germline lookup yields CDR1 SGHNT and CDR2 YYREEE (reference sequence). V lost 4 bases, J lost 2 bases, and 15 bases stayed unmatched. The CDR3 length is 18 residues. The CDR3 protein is CASSRGPGTGYMNYGYTF. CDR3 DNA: TGTGCCAGCAGCCGCGGTCCCGGGACAGGGTATATGAACTATGGCTACACCTTC.